This TCR beta chain derives from a study of blood T cell repertoires in COVID-19. Across the whole study: COVID-19 samples from acute and convalescent phases originated in the United States, Italy and Spain. In each case, the material was cDNA or gDNA derived from T cells, B-cell-depleted T cells, or PBMCs.

Germline V gene lookup returns CDR1 SGDLS and CDR2 YYNGEE. The CDR3 has 15 amino acids. V was pared by 4 bases and J by 8 bases, with 8 bases of the junction left unmatched. Original processing methods: Estimated nucleated cell counts came from reference gene primer amplification. TCRdb's copy holds only in-frame clones and misses some; the assay was immunoSEQ multiplex PCR. The DNA gave D and trimming, while V, J and clone size come from that table. The sample consists of 200,000 to 300,000 clones, around nine tenths of them appearing once. The sequence derives from a man aged 40-50 years who had recovered from COVID-19. The sample taken for sequencing was peripheral blood. The gene calls are TRBV9 and TRBJ2-1; 11 bases align to TRBD2. Written as DNA, the CDR3 is TGTGCCAGCAGCCTTTCTAGCGGGAGGTTCCATGAGCAGTTCTTC. This encodes CASSLSSGRFHEQFF.